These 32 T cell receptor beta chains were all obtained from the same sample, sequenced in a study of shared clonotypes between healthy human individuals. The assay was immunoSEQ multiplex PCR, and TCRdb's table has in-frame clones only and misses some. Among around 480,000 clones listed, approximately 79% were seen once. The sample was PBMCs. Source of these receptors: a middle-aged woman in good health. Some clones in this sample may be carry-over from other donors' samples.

CDR3 in amino acids: CASSDPGRSYEQYF. The CDR3 nucleotides read TGTGCCAGCAGTGACCCGGGACGGAGCTACGAGCAGTACTTC. The chain couples TRBV6-1 to TRBJ2-7; D is perhaps TRBD1 or TRBD2 (5 bases each). The CDR3 runs to 14 residues. The germline CDR1 and CDR2 sequences are MNHNS and SASEGT. V lost 3 bases and J 3 bases, leaving 12 bases between the germline ends.

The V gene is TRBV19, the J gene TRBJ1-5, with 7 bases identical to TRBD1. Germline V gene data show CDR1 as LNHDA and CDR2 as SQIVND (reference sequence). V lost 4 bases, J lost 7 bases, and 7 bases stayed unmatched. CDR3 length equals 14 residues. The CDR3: CASSTETGSQPQHF. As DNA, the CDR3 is TGTGCCAGTAGTACCGAGACAGGGTCGCAGCCCCAGCATTTT.

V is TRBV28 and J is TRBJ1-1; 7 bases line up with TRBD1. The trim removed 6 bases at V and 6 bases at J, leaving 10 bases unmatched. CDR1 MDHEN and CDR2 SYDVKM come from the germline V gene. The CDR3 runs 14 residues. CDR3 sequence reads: CASSPGRGLSEAFF. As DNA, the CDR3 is TGTGCCAGCAGCCCTGGGAGGGGGCTATCTGAAGCTTTCTTT.

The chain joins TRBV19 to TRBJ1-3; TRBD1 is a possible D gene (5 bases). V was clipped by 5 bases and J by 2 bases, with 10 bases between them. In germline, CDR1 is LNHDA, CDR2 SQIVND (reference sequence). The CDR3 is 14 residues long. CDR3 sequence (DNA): TGTGCCAGTAGTCCAAGACAGCCTGGAAACACCATATATTTT. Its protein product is CASSPRQPGNTIYF.

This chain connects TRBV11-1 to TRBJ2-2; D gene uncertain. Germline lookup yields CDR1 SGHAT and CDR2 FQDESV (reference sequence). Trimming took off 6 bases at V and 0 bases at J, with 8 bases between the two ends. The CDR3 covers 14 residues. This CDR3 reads CASRELPNTGELFF. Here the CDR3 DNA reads TGTGCCAGCAGGGAACTACCGAACACCGGGGAGCTGTTTTTT.

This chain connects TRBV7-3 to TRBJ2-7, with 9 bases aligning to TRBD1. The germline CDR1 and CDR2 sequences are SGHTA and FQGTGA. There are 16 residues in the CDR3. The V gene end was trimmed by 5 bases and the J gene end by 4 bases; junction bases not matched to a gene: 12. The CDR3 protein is CASSPSPTGGGYEQYF. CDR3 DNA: TGTGCCAGCAGCCCTAGCCCGACAGGGGGGGGATACGAGCAGTACTTC.

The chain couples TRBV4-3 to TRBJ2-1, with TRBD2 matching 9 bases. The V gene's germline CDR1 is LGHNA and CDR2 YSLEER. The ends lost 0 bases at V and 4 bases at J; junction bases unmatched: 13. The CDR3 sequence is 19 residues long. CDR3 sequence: CASSQDVPYAGGIYNEQFF. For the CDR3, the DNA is TGCGCCAGCAGCCAAGATGTCCCTTACGCGGGAGGGATTTACAATGAGCAGTTCTTC.

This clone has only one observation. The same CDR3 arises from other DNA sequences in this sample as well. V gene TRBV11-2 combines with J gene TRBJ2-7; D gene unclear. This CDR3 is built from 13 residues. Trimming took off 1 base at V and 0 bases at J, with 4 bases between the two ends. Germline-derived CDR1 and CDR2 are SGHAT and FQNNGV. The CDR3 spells CASSLASSYEQYF. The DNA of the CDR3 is TGTGCCAGCAGCTTAGCGAGCTCCTACGAGCAGTACTTC.

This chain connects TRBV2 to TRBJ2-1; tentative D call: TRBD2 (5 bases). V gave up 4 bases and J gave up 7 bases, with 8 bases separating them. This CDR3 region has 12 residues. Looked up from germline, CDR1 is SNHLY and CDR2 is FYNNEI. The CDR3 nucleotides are TGTGCCAGCAGTGGCCGAGGGAATGAGCAGTTCTTC. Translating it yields CASSGRGNEQFF. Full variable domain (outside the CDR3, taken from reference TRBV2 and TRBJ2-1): EPEVTQTPSHQVTQMGQEVILRCVPISNHLYFYWYRQILGQKVEFLVSFYNNEISEKSEIFDDQFSVERPDGSNFTLKIRSTKLEDSAMYFCASSGRGNEQFFGPGTRLTVL.

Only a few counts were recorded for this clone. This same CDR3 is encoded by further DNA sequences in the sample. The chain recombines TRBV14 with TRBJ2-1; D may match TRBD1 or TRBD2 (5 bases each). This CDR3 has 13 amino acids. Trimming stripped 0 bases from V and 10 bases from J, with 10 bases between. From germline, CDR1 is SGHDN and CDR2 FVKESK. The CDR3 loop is CASSQDGWGEQFF. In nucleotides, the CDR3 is TGTGCCAGCAGCCAAGATGGCTGGGGGGAGCAGTTCTTC.

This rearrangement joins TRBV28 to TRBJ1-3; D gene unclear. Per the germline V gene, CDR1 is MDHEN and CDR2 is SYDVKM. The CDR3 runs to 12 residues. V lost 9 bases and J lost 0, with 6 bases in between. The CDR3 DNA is TGTGCCAGTAAGAGCTCTGGAAACACCATATATTTT. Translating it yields CASKSSGNTIYF.

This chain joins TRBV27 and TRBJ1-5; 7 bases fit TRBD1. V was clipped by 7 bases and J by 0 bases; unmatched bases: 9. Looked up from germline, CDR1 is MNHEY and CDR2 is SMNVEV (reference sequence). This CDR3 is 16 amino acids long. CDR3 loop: CASTFRGTDSNQPQHF. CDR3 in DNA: TGTGCCAGCACCTTCCGGGGGACAGATAGCAATCAGCCCCAGCATTTT.

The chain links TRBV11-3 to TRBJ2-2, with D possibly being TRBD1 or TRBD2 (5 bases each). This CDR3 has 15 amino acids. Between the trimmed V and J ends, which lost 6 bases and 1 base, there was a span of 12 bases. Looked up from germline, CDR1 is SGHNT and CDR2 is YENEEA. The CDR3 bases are TGTGCCAGCAGTCCCGGTGGGGGGAACACCGGGGAGCTGTTTTTT. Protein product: CASSPGGGNTGELFF.

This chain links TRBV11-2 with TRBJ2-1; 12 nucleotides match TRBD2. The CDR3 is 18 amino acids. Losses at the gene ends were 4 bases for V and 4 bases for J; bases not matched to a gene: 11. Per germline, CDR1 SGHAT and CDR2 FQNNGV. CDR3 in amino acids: CASSSTRLAGARYNEQFF. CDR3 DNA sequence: TGTGCCAGCAGCTCCACGCGACTAGCGGGAGCGCGGTACAATGAGCAGTTCTTC.

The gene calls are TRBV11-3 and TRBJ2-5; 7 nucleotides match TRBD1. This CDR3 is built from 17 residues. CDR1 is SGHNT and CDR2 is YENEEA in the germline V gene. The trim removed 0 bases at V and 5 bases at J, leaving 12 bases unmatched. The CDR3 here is CASSLDSTGHTCETQYF. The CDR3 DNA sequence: TGTGCCAGCAGCTTAGACTCGACAGGGCACACTTGTGAGACCCAGTACTTC.

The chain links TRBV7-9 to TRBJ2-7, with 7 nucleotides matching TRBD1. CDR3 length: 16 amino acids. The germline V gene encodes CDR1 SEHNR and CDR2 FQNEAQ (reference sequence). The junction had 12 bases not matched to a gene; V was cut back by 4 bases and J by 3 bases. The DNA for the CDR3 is TGTGCCAGCAGCTCCTCCTCCGGGACAGCTATCTACGAGCAGTACTTC. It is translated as CASSSSSGTAIYEQYF.

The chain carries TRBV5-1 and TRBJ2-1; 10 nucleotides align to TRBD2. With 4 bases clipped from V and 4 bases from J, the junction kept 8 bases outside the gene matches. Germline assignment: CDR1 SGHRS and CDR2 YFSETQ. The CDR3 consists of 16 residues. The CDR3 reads CASSLWTSGEYNEQFF. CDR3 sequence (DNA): TGCGCCAGCAGCCTGTGGACTAGCGGAGAATACAATGAGCAGTTCTTC.

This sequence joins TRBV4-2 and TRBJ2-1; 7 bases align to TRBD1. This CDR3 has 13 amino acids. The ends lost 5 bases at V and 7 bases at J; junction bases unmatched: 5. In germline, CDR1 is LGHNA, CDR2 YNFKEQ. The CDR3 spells CASSVTGTNEQFF. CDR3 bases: TGTGCCAGCAGCGTGACAGGGACGAATGAGCAGTTCTTC.

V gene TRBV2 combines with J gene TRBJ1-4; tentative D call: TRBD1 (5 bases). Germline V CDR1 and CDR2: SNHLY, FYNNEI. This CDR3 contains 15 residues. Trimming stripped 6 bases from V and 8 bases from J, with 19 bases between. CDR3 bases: TGTGCCAGCAGACCCGGGGGTCCACCAGCGGAAAAACTGTTTTTT. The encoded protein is CASRPGGPPAEKLFF.

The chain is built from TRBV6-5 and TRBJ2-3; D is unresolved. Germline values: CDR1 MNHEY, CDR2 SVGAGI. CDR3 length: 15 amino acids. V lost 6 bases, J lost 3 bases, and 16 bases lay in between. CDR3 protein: CASSPDPFLTDTQYF. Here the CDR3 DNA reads TGTGCCAGCAGCCCCGACCCATTTTTGACAGATACGCAGTATTTT.

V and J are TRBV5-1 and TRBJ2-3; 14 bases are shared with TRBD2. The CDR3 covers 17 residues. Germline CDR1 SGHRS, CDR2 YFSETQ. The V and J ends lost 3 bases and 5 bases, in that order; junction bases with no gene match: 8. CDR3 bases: TGCGCCAGCAGCTCTTCGGGACTAGCGGGAGAGGGAGATACGCAGTATTTT. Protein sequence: CASSSSGLAGEGDTQYF.

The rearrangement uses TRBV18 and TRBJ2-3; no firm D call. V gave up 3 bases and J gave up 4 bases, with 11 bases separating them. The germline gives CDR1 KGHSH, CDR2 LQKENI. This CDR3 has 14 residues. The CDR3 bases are TGTGCCAGCTCACCCTCCCCTAGTCCAGATACGCAGTATTTT. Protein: CASSPSPSPDTQYF. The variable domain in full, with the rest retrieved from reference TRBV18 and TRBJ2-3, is NAGVMQNPRHLVRRRGQEARLRCSPMKGHSHVYWYRQLPEEGLKFMVYLQKENIIDESGMPKERFSAEFPKEGPSILRIQQVVRGDSAAYFCASSPSPSPDTQYFGPGTRLTVL.

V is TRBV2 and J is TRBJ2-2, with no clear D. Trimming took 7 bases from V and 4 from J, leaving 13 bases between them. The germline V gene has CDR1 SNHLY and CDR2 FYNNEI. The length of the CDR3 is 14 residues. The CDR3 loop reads CASTSYPGTGELFF. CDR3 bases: TGTGCCAGCACCTCCTACCCGGGCACCGGGGAGCTGTTTTTT.

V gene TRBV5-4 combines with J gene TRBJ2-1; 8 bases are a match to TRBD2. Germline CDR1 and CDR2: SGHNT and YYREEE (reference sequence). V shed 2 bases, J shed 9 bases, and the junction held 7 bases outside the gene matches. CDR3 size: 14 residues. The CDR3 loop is CASSFGGSGGEQFF. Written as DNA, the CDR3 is TGTGCCAGCAGCTTTGGCGGGAGCGGGGGTGAGCAGTTCTTC.

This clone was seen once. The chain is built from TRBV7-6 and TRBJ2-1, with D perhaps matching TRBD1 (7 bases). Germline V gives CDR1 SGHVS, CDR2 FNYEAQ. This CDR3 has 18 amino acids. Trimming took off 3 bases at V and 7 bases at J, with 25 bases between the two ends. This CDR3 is CASSLVGAGGGRLNEQFF. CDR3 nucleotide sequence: TGTGCCAGCAGCTTGGTGGGGGCCGGAGGGGGCAGGCTAAATGAGCAGTTCTTC. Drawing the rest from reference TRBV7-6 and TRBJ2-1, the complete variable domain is GAGVSQSPRYKVTKRGQDVALRCDPISGHVSLYWYRQALGQGPEFLTYFNYEAQQDKSGLPNDRFSAERPEGSISTLTIQRTEQRDSAMYRCASSLVGAGGGRLNEQFFGPGTRLTVL.

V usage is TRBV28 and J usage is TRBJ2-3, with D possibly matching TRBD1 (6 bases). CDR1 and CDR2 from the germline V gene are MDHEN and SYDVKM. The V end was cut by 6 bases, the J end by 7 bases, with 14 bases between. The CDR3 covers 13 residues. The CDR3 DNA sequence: TGTGCCAGCAGCAGTCCCGGGACATATACGCAGTATTTT. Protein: CASSSPGTYTQYF.

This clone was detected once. CDR3 DNA sequence: TGTGCCACCAGCAGAGATAGGAGGAGCGCAGGAGAGACCCAGTACTTC. Translating it yields CATSRDRRSAGETQYF. This chain connects TRBV15 to TRBJ2-5; weak D call: TRBD2 (5 bases). In germline, CDR1 is LNHNV, CDR2 YYDKDF (reference sequence). The CDR3 covers 16 residues. V shed 0 bases and J shed 4 bases, with 15 bases lying between them.

The DNA of the CDR3 is TGCAGCGTGGGGACAGGGTCGTGGACTGAAGCTTTCTTT. Encoded protein: CSVGTGSWTEAFF. The chain employs TRBV29-1 and TRBJ1-1; TRBD1 agrees at 9 bases. The CDR3 sequence is 13 residues long. Trimming removed 6 bases from V and 5 bases from J; junction bases left unmatched: 7. Germline CDR1 and CDR2: SQVTM and ANQGSEA.

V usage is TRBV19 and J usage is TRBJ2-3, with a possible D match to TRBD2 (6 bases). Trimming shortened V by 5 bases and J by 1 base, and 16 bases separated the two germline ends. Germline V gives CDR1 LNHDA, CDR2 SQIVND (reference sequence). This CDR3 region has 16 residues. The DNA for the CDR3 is TGTGCCAGTAGTCCTACCCGTGGCGGGGGCACAGATACGCAGTATTTT. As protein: CASSPTRGGGTDTQYF.

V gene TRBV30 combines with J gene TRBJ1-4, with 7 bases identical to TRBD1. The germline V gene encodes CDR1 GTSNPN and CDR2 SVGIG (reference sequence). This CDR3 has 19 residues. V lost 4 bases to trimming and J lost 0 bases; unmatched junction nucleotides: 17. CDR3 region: CAWTYFTGDLLSTNEKLFF. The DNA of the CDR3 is TGTGCCTGGACGTACTTTACAGGGGATCTACTCTCAACTAATGAAAAACTGTTTTTT.

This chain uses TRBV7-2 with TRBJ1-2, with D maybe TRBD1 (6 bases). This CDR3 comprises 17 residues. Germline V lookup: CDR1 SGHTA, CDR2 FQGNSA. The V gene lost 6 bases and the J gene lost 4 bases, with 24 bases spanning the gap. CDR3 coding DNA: TGTGCCAGCAGTATAGGGTTTTCACAGGGTATCGGCTATGGCTACACCTTC. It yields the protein CASSIGFSQGIGYGYTF.

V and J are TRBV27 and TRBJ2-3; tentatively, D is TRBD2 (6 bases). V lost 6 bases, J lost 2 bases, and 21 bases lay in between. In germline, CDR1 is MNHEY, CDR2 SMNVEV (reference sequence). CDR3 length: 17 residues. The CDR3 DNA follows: TGTGCCAGCAGCTCCTTCGGTTTGGGCGGGATCACAGATACGCAGTATTTT. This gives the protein CASSSFGLGGITDTQYF.